This is a list of T cell receptor beta chains from one sample in a study of blood T cell repertoires in COVID-19. Assay: immunoSEQ multiplex PCR; the TCRdb copy retains only in-frame clones and omits some. Of approximately 240,000 clones listed, just over 90% were seen once; the top ten hold 1.9%. Sample: PBMCs or T cells enriched from blood (not recorded which). These receptors all stem from a woman aged 18-29 years who had recovered from COVID-19. CDR3s include the opening cysteine and the closing phenylalanine or tryptophan. The D gene is left open where the match is weak. A clone size is listed for some rows: how often the clone was seen (once, few, many), or a class if it is expanded.

TRBJ2-3	-	TRBV5-1	-	CASSLGHFSHTQYF	TGCGCCAGCAGCCTCGGACACTTTTCTCATACGCAGTATTTT
TRBJ2-7	-	TRBV28	-	CASNGQRYEQYF	TGTGCCAGCAACGGACAGAGATACGAGCAGTACTTC
TRBJ2-3	TRBD2	TRBV7-2	-	CASRPPLLAGGADTQYF	TGTGCCAGCAGACCACCCCTACTAGCGGGGGGGGCAGATACGCAGTATTTT
TRBJ1-4	-	TRBV7-2	-	CASSFRATEKLFF	TGTGCCAGCAGCTTCCGAGCGACCGAAAAACTGTTTTTT
TRBJ1-4	TRBD1	TRBV28	-	CASSLPTGAREKLFF	TGTGCCAGCAGTTTACCGACAGGGGCGAGAGAAAAACTGTTTTTT
TRBJ2-1	TRBD2	TRBV20-1	-	CSASRPTLAGHEQFF	TGCAGTGCTAGTCGGCCCACTCTAGCGGGACATGAGCAGTTCTTC
TRBJ1-2	-	TRBV5-1	-	CASSLEAKAGIYGYTF	TGCGCCAGCAGCTTGGAGGCAAAGGCGGGGATCTATGGCTACACCTTC
TRBJ2-7	-	TRBV19	-	CASTPGKLPYEQYF	TGTGCCAGCACACCAGGGAAACTCCCCTACGAGCAGTACTTC
TRBJ2-2	-	TRBV9	-	CASSPRLAGAKTGELFF	TGTGCCAGCAGCCCCCGCCTTGCGGGCGCCAAGACCGGGGAGCTGTTTTTT
TRBJ1-5	-	TRBV20-1	once	CSASSVNNQPQHF	TGCAGTGCTAGTTCGGTAAACAATCAGCCCCAGCATTTT
TRBJ2-3	-	TRBV7-2	-	CASSSLRGAASYTDTQYF	TGTGCCAGCAGTTCCCTACGGGGAGCGGCCTCCTACACAGATACGCAGTATTTT
TRBJ1-6	-	TRBV7-9	-	CASSTPSNNSPLHF	TGTGCCAGCAGCACACCTTCAAATAATTCGCCCCTCCACTTT
TRBJ1-2	-	TRBV5-1	-	CASSAEQGYYGYTF	TGCGCCAGCAGCGCCGAGCAGGGCTACTATGGCTACACCTTC
TRBJ1-2	-	TRBV21-1	-	CASSKEGSGVGYTF	TGTGCCAGCAGCAAAGAGGGGTCAGGGGTGGGCTACACCTTC
TRBJ1-1	-	TRBV7-2	-	CASSLEAGGRTEAFF	TGTGCCAGCAGCTTAGAGGCGGGCGGGAGGACTGAAGCTTTCTTT
TRBJ2-3	TRBD2	TRBV11-2	-	CASSRSGGPDTQYF	TGTGCCAGCAGCCGAAGCGGGGGCCCAGATACGCAGTATTTT
TRBJ1-1	-	TRBV6-1	-	CASSEAGPGGAFF	TGTGCCAGCAGTGAGGCAGGCCCCGGAGGGGCTTTCTTT
TRBJ1-1	-	TRBV19	few	CASSPRRQGKGEAFF	TGTGCCAGTAGTCCCCGACGGCAGGGAAAGGGTGAAGCTTTCTTT
TRBJ2-3	TRBD2	TRBV11-2	-	CASSLALTSGRPQGTQYF	TGTGCCAGCAGCTTAGCTTTGACTAGCGGGAGGCCCCAAGGTACGCAGTATTTT
TRBJ1-2	-	TRBV25-1	-	CASSAGGANYGYTF	TGTGCCAGCAGTGCCGGGGGGGCTAACTATGGCTACACCTTC
TRBJ1-2	-	TRBV7-3	-	CASSLIGQSGGYTF	TGTGCCAGCAGCTTAATCGGCCAGTCAGGTGGCTACACCTTC
TRBJ1-2	-	TRBV9	-	CASSTQDGPGVF	TGTGCCAGCAGCACCCAAGACGGGCCGGGGGTCTTC
TRBJ2-5	TRBD2	TRBV28	-	CASSFSSGRADSETQYF	TGTGCCAGCAGTTTCTCTAGCGGGAGGGCCGATTCGGAGACCCAGTACTTC
TRBJ2-7	TRBD2	TRBV15	-	CATSRDRTSGNHEQYF	TGTGCCACCAGCAGAGATCGGACTAGCGGGAACCACGAGCAGTACTTC